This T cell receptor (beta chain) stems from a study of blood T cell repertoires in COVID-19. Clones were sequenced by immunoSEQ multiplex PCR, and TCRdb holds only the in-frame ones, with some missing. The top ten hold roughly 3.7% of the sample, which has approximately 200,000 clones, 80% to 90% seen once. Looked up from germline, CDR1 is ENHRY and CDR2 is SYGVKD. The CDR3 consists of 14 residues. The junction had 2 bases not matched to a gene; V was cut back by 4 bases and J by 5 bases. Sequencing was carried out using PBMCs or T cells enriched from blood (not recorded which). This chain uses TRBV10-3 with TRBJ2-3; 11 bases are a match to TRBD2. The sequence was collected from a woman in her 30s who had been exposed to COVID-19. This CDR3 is CAISGGTSGDTQYF. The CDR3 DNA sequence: TGTGCCATCAGTGGCGGGACTAGCGGAGATACGCAGTATTTT.